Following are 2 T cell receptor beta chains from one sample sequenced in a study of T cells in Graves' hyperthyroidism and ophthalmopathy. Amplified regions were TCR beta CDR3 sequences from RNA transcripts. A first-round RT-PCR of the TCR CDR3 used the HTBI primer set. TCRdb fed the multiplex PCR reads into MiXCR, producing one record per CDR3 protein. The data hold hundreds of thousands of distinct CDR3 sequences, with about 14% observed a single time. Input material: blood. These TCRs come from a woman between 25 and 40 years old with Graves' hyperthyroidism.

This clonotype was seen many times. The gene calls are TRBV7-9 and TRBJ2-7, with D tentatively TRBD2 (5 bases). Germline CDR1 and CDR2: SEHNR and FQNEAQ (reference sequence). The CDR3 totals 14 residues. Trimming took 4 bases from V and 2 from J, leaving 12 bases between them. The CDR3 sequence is CASSSWERPYEQYF. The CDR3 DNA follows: TGTGCCAGCAGCTCGTGGGAGAGACCCTACGAGCAGTACTTC.

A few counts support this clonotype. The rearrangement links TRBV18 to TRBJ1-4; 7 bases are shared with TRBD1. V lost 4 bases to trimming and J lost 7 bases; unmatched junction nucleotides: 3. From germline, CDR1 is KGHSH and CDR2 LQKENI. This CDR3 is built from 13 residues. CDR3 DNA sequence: TGTGCCAGCTCACGGGACAGATCTGAAAAACTGTTTTTT. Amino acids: CASSRDRSEKLFF.